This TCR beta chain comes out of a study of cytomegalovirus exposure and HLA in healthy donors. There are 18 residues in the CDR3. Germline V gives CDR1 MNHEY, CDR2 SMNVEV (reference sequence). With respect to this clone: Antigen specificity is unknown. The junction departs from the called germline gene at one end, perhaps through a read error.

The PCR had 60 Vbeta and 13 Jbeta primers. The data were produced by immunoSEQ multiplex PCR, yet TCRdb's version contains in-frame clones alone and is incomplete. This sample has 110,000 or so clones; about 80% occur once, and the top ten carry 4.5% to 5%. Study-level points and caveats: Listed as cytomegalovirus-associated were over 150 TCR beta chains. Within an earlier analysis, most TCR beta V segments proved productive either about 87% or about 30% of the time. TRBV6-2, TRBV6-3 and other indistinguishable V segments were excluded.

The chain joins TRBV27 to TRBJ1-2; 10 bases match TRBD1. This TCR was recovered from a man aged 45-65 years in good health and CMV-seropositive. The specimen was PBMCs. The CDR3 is CASSLSGTGVRWGDGYTF. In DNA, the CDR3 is TGTGCCAGCAGTCTATCCGGGACAGGGGTTAGGTGGGGCGATGGCTACACCTTC.